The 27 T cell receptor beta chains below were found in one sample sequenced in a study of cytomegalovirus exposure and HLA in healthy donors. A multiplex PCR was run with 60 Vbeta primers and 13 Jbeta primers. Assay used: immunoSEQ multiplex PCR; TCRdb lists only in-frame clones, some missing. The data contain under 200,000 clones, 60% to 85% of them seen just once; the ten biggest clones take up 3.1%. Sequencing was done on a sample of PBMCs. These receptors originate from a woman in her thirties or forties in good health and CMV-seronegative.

The CDR3 protein is CASSPWTSGGAGQETQYF. Written as DNA, the CDR3 is TGTGCCAGCAGCCCGTGGACTAGCGGGGGGGCGGGGCAAGAGACCCAGTACTTC. The V call is TRBV9, the J call TRBJ2-5, with 15 positions matching TRBD2. The CDR3 sequence is 18 residues long. Germline V gives CDR1 SGDLS, CDR2 YYNGEE. The V segment lost 4 bases and the J segment 2 bases; nucleotides outside the gene matches: 9.

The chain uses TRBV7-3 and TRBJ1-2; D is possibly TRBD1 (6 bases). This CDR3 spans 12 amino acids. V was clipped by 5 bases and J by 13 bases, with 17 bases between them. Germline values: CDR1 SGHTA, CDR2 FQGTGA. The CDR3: CASSPHGGARTF. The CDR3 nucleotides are TGTGCCAGCAGCCCTCACGGGGGGGCGCGCACCTTC.

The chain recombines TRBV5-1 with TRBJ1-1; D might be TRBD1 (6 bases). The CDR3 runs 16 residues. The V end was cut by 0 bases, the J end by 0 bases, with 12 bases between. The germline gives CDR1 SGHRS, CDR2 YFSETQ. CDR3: CASSLGGGQLNTEAFF. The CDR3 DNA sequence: TGCGCCAGCAGCTTGGGGGGTGGACAGTTGAACACTGAAGCTTTCTTT.

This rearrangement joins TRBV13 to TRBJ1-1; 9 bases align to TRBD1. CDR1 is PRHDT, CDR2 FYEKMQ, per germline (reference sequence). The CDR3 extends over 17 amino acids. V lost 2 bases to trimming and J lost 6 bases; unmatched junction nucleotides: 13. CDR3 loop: CASSLQGTGRGRAEAFF. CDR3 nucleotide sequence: TGTGCCAGCAGCTTACAAGGGACAGGGCGGGGGAGGGCTGAAGCTTTCTTT.

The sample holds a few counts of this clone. In DNA, the CDR3 is TGTGCCAGCTCACCATCCAGGGTGGACTATGGCTACACCTTC. It codes for CASSPSRVDYGYTF. V is TRBV18 and J is TRBJ1-2; D possibly corresponds to TRBD1 (5 bases). Germline loops: CDR1 KGHSH, CDR2 LQKENI. The CDR3 consists of 14 residues. Trimming shortened V by 2 bases and J by 3 bases, and 10 bases separated the two germline ends.

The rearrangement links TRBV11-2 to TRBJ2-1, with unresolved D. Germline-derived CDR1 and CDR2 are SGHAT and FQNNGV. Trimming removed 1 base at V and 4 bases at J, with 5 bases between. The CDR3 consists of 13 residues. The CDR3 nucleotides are TGTGCCAGCAGCTTAGGTAGATACAATGAGCAGTTCTTC. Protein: CASSLGRYNEQFF.

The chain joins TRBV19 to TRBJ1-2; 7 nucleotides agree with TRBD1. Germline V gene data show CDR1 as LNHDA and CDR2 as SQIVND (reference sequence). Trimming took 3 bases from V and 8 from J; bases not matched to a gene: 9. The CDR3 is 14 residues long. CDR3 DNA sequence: TGTGCCAGTAGTATGCGACAGGGAAGTTACGGCTACACCTTC. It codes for CASSMRQGSYGYTF. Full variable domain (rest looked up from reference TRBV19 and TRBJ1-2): DGGITQSPKYLFRKEGQNVTLSCEQNLNHDAMYWYRQDPGQGLRLIYYSQIVNDFQKGDIAEGYSVSREKKESFPLTVTSAQKNPTAFYLCASSMRQGSYGYTFGSGTRLTVV.

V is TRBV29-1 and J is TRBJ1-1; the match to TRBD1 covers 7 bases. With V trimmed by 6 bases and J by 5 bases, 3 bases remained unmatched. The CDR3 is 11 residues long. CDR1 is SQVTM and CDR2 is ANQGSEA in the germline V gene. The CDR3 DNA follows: TGCAGCGTCAACAGGGGTACTGAAGCTTTCTTT. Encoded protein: CSVNRGTEAFF. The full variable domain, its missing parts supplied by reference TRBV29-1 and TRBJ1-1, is SAVISQKPSRDICQRGTSLTIQCQVDSQVTMMFWYRQQPGQSLTLIATANQGSEATYESGFVIDKFPISRPNLTFSTLTVSNMSPEDSSIYLCSVNRGTEAFFGQGTRLTVV.

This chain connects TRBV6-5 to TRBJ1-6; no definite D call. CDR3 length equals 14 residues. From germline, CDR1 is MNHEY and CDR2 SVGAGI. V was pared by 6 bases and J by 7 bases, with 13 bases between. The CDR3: CASSIRSGNSPLHF. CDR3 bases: TGTGCCAGCAGCATTCGTTCGGGGAATTCACCCCTCCACTTT.

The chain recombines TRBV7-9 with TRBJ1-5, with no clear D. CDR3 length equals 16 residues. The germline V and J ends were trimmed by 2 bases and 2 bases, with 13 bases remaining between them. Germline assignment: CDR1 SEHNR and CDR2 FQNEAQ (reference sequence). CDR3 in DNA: TGTGCCAGCAGCTTATGGATAATCGGGGGCAATCAGCCCCAGCATTTT. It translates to CASSLWIIGGNQPQHF.

CDR3 in amino acids: CASSLLSGRNQPQHF. In nucleotides, the CDR3 is TGTGCCAGCAGTTTGTTGTCAGGGCGCAATCAGCCCCAGCATTTT. The V call is TRBV28, the J call TRBJ1-5; a weak D match, TRBD1 (5 bases). Trimming took off 3 bases at V and 2 bases at J, with 11 bases between the two ends. Looked up from germline, CDR1 is MDHEN and CDR2 is SYDVKM. The CDR3 covers 15 residues.

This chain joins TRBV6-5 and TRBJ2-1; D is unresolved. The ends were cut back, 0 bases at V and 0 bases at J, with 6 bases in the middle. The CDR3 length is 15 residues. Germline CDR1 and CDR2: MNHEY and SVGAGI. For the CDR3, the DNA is TGTGCCAGCAGTTACTCGTCCTTCTCCTACAATGAGCAGTTCTTC. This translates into CASSYSSFSYNEQFF.

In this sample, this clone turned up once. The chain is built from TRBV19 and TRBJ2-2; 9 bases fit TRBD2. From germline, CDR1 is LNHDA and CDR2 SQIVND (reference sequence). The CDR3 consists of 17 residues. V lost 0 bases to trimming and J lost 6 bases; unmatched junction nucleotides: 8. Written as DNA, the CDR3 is TGTGCCAGTAGTATAGATGCCGGGACTAGCAGGGCCGGGGAGCTGTTTTTT. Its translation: CASSIDAGTSRAGELFF.

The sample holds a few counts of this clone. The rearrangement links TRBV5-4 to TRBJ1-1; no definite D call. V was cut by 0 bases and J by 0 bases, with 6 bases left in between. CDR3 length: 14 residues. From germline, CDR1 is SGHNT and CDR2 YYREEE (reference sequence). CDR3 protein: CASSLDGLNTEAFF. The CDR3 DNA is TGTGCCAGCAGCTTGGACGGGTTGAACACTGAAGCTTTCTTT.

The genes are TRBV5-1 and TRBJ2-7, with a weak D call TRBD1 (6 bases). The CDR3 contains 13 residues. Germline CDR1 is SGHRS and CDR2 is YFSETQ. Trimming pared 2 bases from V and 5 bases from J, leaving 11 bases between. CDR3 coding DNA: TGCGCCAGCAGCTTCGCAGGGGTCAACGAGCAGTACTTC. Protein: CASSFAGVNEQYF. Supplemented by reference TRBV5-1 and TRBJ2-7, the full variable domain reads KAGVTQTPRYLIKTRGQQVTLSCSPISGHRSVSWYQQTPGQGLQFLFEYFSETQRNKGNFPGRFSGRQFSNSRSEMNVSTLELGDSALYLCASSFAGVNEQYFGPGTRLTVT.

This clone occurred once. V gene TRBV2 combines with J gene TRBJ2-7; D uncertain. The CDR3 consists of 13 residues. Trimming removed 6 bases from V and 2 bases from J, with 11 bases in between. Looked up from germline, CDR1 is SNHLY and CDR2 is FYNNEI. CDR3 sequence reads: CASRRPTTYEQYF. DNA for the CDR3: TGTGCCAGCAGGCGGCCGACGACCTACGAGCAGTACTTC.

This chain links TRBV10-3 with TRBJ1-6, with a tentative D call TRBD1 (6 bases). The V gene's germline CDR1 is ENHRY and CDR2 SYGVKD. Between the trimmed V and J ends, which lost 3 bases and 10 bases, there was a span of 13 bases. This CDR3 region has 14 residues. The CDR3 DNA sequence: TGTGCCATCAGTGAAGCGGGGGCTGGATCACCCCTCCACTTT. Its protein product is CAISEAGAGSPLHF.

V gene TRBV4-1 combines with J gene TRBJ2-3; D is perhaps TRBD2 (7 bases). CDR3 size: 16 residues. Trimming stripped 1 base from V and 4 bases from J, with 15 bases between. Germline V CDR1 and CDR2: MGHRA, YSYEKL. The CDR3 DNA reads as TGCGCCAGCAGCCAAGGGGGGGGGCTATCGGCAGATACGCAGTATTTT. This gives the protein CASSQGGGLSADTQYF.

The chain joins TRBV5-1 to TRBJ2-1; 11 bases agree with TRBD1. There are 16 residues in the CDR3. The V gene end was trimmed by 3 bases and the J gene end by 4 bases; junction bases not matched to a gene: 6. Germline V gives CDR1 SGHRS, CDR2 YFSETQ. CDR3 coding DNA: TGCGCCAGCAGCTCCGGACAGGGGGCTACTTACAATGAGCAGTTCTTC. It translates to CASSSGQGATYNEQFF.

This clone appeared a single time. For the CDR3, the DNA is TGTGCCAGCCAACCAGGGGCGTATAGCAATCAGCCCCAGCATTTT. It codes for CASQPGAYSNQPQHF. This rearrangement joins TRBV28 to TRBJ1-5; D is perhaps TRBD1 (6 bases). V gave up 8 bases and J gave up 0 bases, with 14 bases separating them. In germline, CDR1 is MDHEN, CDR2 SYDVKM. The length of the CDR3 is 15 residues.

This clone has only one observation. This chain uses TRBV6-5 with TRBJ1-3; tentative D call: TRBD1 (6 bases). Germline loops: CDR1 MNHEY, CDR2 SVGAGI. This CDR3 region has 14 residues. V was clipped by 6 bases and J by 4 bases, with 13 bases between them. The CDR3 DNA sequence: TGTGCCAGCAGGGAACAGGGTCTCGGAAACACCATATATTTT. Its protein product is CASREQGLGNTIYF.

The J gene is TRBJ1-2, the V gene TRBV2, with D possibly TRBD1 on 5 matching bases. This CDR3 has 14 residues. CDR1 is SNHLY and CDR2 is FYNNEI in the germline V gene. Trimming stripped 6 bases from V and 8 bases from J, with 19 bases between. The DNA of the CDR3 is TGTGCCAGCAGGGGAACAGGCCTCGGCGGCGGCTACACCTTC. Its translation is CASRGTGLGGGYTF.

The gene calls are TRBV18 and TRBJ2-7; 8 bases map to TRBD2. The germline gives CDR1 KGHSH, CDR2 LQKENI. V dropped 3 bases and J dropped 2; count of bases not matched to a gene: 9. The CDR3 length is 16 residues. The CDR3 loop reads CASSPPRNSGTYEQYF. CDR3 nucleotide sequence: TGTGCCAGCTCACCTCCTCGTAATAGCGGGACCTACGAGCAGTACTTC.

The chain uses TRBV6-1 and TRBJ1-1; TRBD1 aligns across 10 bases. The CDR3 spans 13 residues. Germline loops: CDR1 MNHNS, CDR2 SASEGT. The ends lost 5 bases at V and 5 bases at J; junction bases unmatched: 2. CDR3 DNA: TGTGCCAGCAGTTCGGACAGGGGGACTGAAGCTTTCTTT. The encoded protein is CASSSDRGTEAFF.

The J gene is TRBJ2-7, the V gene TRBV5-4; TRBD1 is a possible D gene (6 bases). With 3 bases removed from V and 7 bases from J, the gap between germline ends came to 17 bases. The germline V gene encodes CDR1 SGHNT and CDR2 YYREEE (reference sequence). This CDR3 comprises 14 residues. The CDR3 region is CASSSGGLPFEQYF. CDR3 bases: TGTGCCAGCAGCTCTGGGGGCTTACCGTTTGAGCAGTACTTC.

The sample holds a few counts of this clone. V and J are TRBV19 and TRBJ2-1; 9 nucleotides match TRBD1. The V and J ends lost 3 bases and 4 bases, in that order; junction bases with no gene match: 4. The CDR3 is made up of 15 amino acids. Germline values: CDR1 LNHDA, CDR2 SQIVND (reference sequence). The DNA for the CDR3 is TGTGCCAGTAGTATGGCACAGGGGGCTTACAATGAGCAGTTCTTC. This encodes CASSMAQGAYNEQFF.

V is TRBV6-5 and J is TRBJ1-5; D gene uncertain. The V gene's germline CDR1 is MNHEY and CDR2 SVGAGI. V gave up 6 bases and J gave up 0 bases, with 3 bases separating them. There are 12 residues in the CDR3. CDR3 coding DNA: TGTGCCAGCAGCCTTAGCAATCAGCCCCAGCATTTT. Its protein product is CASSLSNQPQHF.